This T cell receptor (beta chain) emerged from a study of cytomegalovirus exposure and HLA in healthy donors. Researchers ran the PCR with 60 Vbeta and 13 Jbeta primers. The protocol was immunoSEQ multiplex PCR, while the TCRdb copy is restricted to in-frame clones and leaves out a portion. The sample table sets out about 130,000 clones. Per germline, CDR1 ENHRY and CDR2 SYGVKD. V was clipped by 4 bases and J by 10 bases; unmatched bases: 9. The CDR3 spans 14 residues. The TCR was taken from a man aged 25 to 45 in good health and CMV-seronegative. Sequenced material: PBMCs. The V call is TRBV10-3, the J call TRBJ2-3; 9 bases align to TRBD2. CDR3 bases: TGTGCCATCAGTGTTGGGACTAGCCCCCTCGCGCAGTATTTT. This codes for CAISVGTSPLAQYF.